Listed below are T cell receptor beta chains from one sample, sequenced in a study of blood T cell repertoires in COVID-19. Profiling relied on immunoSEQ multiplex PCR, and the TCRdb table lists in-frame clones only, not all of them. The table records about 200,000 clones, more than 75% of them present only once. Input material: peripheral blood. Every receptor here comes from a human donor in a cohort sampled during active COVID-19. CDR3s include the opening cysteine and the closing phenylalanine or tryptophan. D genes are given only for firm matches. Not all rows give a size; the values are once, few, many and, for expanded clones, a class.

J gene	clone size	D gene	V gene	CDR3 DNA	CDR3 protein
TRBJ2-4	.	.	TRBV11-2	TGTGCCAGCACCCTTCCACAGGGAAGGAAAAACATTCAGTACTTC	CASTLPQGRKNIQYF
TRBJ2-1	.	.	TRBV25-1	TGTGCCAGCATCGGCGGCGTCTCCTACAATGAGCAGTTCTTC	CASIGGVSYNEQFF
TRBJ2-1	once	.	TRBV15	TGTGCCACCACGGGGGGCGCCGACAATGAGCAGTTCTTC	CATTGGADNEQFF
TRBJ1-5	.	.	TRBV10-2	TGCGCCAGCAAGATAGGGGACAATCAGCCCCAGCATTTT	CASKIGDNQPQHF
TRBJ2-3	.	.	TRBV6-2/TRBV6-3	TGTGCCAGCAGTCCCTGGACAGTCGCTATAGCCCAGTATTTT	CASSPWTVAIAQYF
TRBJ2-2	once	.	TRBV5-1	TGCGCCAGCAGCTTGCTGGGGGCGGACGGGGAGCTGTTTTTT	CASSLLGADGELFF
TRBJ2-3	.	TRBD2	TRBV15	TGTGCCACCAGCAATCTAGCTAGCGGAGATACGCAGTATTTT	CATSNLASGDTQYF
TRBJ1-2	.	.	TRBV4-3	TGCGCCAGCAGCCCCCGGGAAGATTCTAACTATGGCTACACCTTC	CASSPREDSNYGYTF
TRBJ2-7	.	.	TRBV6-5	TGTGCCAGCAGTTACTCCAGTGTCTCCTACGAGCAGTACTTC	CASSYSSVSYEQYF
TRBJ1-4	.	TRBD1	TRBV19	TGTGCCAGTAGTAGGCCCGACAGGGGGCGCAAGAATGAAAAACTGTTTTTT	CASSRPDRGRKNEKLFF
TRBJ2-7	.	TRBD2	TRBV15	TGTGCCACCAGCCCCAACCTGGGGGGGAGCTCCTACGAGCAGTACTTC	CATSPNLGGSSYEQYF
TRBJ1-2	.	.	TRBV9	TGTGCCAGCAGCCCCTTGACGACGGAGGGATATGGCTACACCTTC	CASSPLTTEGYGYTF
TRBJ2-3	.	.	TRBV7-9	TGTGCCAGCACTGGGAGTTCGGGTACGCAGTATTTT	CASTGSSGTQYF
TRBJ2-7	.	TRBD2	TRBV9	TGTGCCAGCAGCGTAGGAGCGGGACTAGCGGGCTTCTACGAGCAGTACTTC	CASSVGAGLAGFYEQYF
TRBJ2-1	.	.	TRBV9	TGTGCCAGCAGCTCAGGACTGTCCTCCTACAATGAGCAGTTCTTC	CASSSGLSSYNEQFF
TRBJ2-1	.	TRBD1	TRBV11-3	TGTGCCAGCAGCCACCGGGACAGGGGGCCAAATGAGCAGTTCTTC	CASSHRDRGPNEQFF
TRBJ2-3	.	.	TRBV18	TGTGCCAGCTCACCGCGATCTAGCACAGATACGCAGTATTTT	CASSPRSSTDTQYF
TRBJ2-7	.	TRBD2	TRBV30	TGTGCCTGGAGTGTACCTAGCGGAAGGAGCTCCTACGAGCAGTACTTC	CAWSVPSGRSSYEQYF
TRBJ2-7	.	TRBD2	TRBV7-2	TGTGCCAGCAGCCCGAGCAGAGCGGGAGACGTCTACGAGCAGTACTTC	CASSPSRAGDVYEQYF
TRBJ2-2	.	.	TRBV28	TGTGCCAGCAGTTCCCCCCTATTTGCAGGGGAGCTGTTTTTT	CASSSPLFAGELFF
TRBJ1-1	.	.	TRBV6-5	TGTGCCAGCAGTTACTCGCAGGGGAGAAACACTGAAGCTTTCTTT	CASSYSQGRNTEAFF
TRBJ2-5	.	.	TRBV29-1	TGCAGCGTTGGCAGTTCGGCGCGGGAGACCCAGTACTTC	CSVGSSARETQYF
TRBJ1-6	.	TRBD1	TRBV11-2	TGTGCCAGCAGCTTAGATGCGGACAGGGGTAATTCACCCCTCCACTTT	CASSLDADRGNSPLHF
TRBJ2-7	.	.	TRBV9	TGTGCCAGCAGCGTAGGGTCCGCCAGGGGACGGGAGCAGTACTTC	CASSVGSARGREQYF
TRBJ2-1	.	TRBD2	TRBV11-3	TGTGCCAGCAGCTTAGGGACTAGCGGGGGGAATGAGCAGTTCTTC	CASSLGTSGGNEQFF
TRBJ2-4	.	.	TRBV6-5	TGTGCCAGCAGACCTGGACAGCTAGCCAAAAACATTCAGTACTTC	CASRPGQLAKNIQYF
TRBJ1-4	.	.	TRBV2	TGTGCCAGCAGTGAACTGGACACAACTAATGAAAAACTGTTTTTT	CASSELDTTNEKLFF
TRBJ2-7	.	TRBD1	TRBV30	TGTGCCTGGAGTCCAAGGACAGGGGGCGAGCAGTACTTC	CAWSPRTGGEQYF
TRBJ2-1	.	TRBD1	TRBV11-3	TGTGCCAGCAGCTTATCATTAGGGGCAGGGGGTTTATACTACAATGAGCAGTTCTTC	CASSLSLGAGGLYYNEQFF
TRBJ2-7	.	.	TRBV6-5	TGTGCCGCCCGGGACACAAGCTACGAGCAGTACTTC	CAARDTSYEQYF
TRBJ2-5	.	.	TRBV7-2	TGTGCCAGCAGCTTAGGGGGGCCAGAGACCCAGTACTTC	CASSLGGPETQYF
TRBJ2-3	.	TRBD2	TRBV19	TGTGCCAGTAGTCCTCTAAGGACTAGCGGGAGCACAGATACGCAGTATTTT	CASSPLRTSGSTDTQYF
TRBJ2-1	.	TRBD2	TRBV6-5	TGTGCCAGCAGTTATCGGACTAGTTACAATGAGCAGTTCTTC	CASSYRTSYNEQFF
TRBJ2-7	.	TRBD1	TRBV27	TGTGCCAGCAGTCCGAAGGGGACAGCCTACGAGCAGTACTTC	CASSPKGTAYEQYF
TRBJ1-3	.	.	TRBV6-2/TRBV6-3	TGTGCCAGCAGTTACTCGGCAGGGCCTGGAAACACCATATATTTT	CASSYSAGPGNTIYF
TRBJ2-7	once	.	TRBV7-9	TGTGCCAGCAGCTTAGCGCAGGGTACCCCCTACTTC	CASSLAQGTPYF
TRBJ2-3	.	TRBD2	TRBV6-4	TGTGCCAGCAGCCCGACTAGCGGGAGTCTCACAGATACGCAGTATTTT	CASSPTSGSLTDTQYF
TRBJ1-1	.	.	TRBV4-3	TGCGGATTTGAGAGCGGTATCAACACTGAAGCTTTCTTT	CGFESGINTEAFF
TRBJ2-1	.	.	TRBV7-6	TGTGCCAGCAGCTTAGCACGGGACAATAGGCAGTTCTTC	CASSLARDNRQFF
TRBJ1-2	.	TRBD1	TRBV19	TGTGCCAGTACCAAGACAGGGGTGTTAGCTGGCTACACCTTC	CASTKTGVLAGYTF
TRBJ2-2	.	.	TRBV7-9	TGTGCCAGCAGCAAGGGGGACACCGGCACCGGGGAGCTGTTTTTT	CASSKGDTGTGELFF